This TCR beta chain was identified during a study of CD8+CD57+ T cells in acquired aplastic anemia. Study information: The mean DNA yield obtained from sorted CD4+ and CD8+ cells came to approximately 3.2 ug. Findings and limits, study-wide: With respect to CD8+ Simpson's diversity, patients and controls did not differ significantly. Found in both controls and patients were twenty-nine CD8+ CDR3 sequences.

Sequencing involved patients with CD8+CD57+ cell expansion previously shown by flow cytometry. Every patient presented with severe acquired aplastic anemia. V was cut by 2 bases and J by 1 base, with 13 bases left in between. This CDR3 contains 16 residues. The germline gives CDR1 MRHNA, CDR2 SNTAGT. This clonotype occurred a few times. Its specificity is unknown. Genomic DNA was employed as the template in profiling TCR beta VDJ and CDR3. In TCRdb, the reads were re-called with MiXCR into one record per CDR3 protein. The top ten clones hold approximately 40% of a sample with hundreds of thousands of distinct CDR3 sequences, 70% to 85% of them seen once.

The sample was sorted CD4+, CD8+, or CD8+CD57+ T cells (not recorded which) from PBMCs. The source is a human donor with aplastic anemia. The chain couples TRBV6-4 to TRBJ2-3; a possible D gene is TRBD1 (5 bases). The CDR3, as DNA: TGTGCCAGCAGTGACGCCAGGGATGGGGGCACAGATACGCAGTATTTT. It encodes CASSDARDGGTDTQYF.